This TCR beta chain derives from a study of blood T cell repertoires in COVID-19 (dated by TCRdb to 2019 to 2021). In the study overall: The collaborator samples originated in the United States, Italy and Spain and spanned the acute and convalescent phases of COVID-19. The prospective study material was composed of cDNA or gDNA derived from T cells, B-cell-depleted T cells, or PBMCs. Subjects who had been exposed to COVID-19, were actively infected with it, or had recovered from it provided the deeply sampled blood TCRbeta repertoires that made up the dataset. The repertoires were released in a freely available public database intended as a resource for research on the immune response to SARS-CoV-2. Samples came from the ongoing ImmuneRACE study (first 160 participants) plus 1,254 subjects from 6 global collaborators. Sample metadata almost always included a de-identified subject ID, COVID-19 status, age in years and sex. Where available, HLA class I and class II types were obtained from metadata supplied by the sample provider rather than from assay-based typing. On the study overall, not on this receptor specifically: The amount of clinical and demographic metadata varied by source and participant and was provided uncurated.

Collaborating institutions collected whole blood in K2EDTA tubes following their own protocols. For TCRbeta analysis, collaborators shipped samples in one of three forms: frozen whole blood, isolated PBMCs, or DNA extracted from either of those sample types. From the cysteine through the phenylalanine, the CDR3 covers 14 amino acids. Only the CDR3 part of the read is kept: 42 bases, read in frame from the first base. V is clipped by 3 bases and J by 7 bases, and the sequence between their germline boundaries is 15 bases long. Looking up the germline V gene (reference sequence) yields CDR1 GTSNPN and CDR2 SVGIG. TCRbeta CDR3 regions were amplified from genomic DNA using the immunoSEQ Assay, a bias-controlled multiplex PCR. The paper's data handling went like this. The number of nucleated cells in each sample was estimated by amplification of reference gene primers within the assay. Sequence reads were collapsed and filtered to measure the absolute abundance of every unique TCRbeta CDR3 rearrangement. Productive Simpson clonality was computed per sample as the square root of Simpson's diversity index over productive rearrangements. Not all clones reach the TCRdb copy of this immuneACCESS table, which keeps in-frame sequences only. Checked studies attribute under half of the gap to unresolved V genes and leave the rest unexplained. V and J calls and clone size come straight from that table; D and trimming were deduced from the DNA. The sample records approximately 430,000 clones, roughly 90% of which are singletons. The ten top clones hold over 1.3% of the sample.

The sample holds a few counts of this clone. Its specific antigen is unknown. No base quality information exists; no much larger clone differs at one position. This clonotype was obtained from a woman aged 25 to 39 with active or convalescent COVID-19. Specimen: peripheral blood. This chain joins TRBV30 to TRBJ1-4; TRBD1 is a weak D gene call, 6 bases matching. The nucleotide sequence is TGTGCCTGGAGACCCAGGGGAATACCTGAAAAACTGTTTTTT. Translated, this gives CAWRPRGIPEKLFF. This CDR3, with the reference TRBV30 and TRBJ1-4 proteins standing in past its ends, gives the full variable domain SQTIHQWPATLVQPVGSPLSLECTVEGTSNPNLYWYRQAAGRGLQLLFYSVGIGQISSEVPQNLSASRPQDRQFILSSKKLLLSDSGFYLCAWRPRGIPEKLFFGSGTQLSVL.